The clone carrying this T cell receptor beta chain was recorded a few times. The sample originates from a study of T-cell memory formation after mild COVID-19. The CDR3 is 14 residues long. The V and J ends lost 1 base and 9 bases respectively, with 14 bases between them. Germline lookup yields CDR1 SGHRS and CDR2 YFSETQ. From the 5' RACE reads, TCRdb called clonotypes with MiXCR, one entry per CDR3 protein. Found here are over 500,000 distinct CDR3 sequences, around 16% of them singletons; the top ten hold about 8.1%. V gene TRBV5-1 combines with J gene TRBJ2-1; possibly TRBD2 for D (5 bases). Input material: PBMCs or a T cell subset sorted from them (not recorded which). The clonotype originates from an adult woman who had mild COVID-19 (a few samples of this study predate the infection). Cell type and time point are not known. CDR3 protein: CASSLMPTGSEQFF. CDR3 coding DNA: TGCGCCAGCAGCTTGATGCCGACGGGGAGTGAGCAGTTCTTC.